This TCR beta chain was sequenced in a study of blood T cell repertoires in COVID-19. Sequenced by immunoSEQ multiplex PCR; TCRdb stores in-frame clones only, minus some. The data contain approximately 440,000 clones, less than 95% of them seen just once; the ten biggest clones take up more than 0.55%. The sample consisted of PBMCs or T cells enriched from blood (not recorded which). This receptor was identified in a man younger than 35 who had recovered from COVID-19.

CDR3 residues: CASSLVGGSYGYTF. In DNA form, the CDR3 reads TGTGCCAGCAGCTTAGTTGGGGGCTCCTATGGCTACACCTTC. The gene calls are TRBV7-2 and TRBJ1-2; possible D gene TRBD1, 6 bases. Deletions cut 1 base from V and 4 bases from J, with 10 bases between. The CDR3 is made up of 14 amino acids. Germline loops: CDR1 SGHTA, CDR2 FQGNSA.